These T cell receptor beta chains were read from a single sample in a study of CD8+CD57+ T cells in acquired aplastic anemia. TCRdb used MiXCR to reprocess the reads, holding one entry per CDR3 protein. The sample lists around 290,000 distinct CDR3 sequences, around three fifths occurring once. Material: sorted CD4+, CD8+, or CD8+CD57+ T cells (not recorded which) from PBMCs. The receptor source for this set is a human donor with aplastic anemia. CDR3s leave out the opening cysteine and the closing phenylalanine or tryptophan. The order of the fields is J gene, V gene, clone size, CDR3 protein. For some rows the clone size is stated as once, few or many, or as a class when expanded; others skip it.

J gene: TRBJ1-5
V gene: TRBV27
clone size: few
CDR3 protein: ASSFYGMGNQH

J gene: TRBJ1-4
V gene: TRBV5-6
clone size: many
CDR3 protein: ASKETTNEKLF

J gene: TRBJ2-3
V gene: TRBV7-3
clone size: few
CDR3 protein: ASSLKVTDTQY

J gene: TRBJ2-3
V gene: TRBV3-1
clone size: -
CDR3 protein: ASSQDPDSLRQESTQY

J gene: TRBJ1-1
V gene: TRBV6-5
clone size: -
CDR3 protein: ASSYSAGGPNTEAF

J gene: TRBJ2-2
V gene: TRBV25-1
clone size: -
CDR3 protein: ASSEWQGGWNTGELF

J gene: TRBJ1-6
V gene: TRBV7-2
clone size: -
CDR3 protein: ASSQGSTGDSPLH

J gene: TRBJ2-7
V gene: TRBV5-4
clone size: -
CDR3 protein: ASSLAGQGAVEQY

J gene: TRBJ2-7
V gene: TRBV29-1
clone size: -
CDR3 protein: SVVQGNSYEQY

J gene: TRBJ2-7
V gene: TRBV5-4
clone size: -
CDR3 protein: ASSIRVDGNEQY

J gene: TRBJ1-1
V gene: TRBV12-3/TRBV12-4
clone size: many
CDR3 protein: ASSGTGEAF

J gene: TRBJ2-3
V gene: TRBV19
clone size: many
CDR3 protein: ATQDRPRAADTQY

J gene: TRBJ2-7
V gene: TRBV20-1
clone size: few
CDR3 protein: SASPGLVYEQY

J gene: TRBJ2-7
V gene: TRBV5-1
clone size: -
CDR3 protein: ASSPDGTALYEQY

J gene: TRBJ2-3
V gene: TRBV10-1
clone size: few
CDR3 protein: ASSRLAEAGPDTQY

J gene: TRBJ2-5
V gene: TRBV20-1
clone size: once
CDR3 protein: SARTGLAEETQY

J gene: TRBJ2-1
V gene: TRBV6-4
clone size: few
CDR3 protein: ASSDSGLGGREQF

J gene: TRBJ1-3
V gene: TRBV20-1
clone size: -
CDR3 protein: SARELRISSGNTIY

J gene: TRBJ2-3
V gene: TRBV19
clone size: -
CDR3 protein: ASSTGLAADTQY

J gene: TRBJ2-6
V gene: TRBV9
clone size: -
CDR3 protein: ASSVAGQEHSGANVLT

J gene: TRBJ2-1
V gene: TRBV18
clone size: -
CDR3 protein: ASSPRGQRDNEQF

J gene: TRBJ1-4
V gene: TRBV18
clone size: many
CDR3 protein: ASSPRAGRNEKLF

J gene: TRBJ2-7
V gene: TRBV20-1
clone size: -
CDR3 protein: SAGPGLAGYEQY

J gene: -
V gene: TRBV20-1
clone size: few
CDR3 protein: SARTSGGETQY

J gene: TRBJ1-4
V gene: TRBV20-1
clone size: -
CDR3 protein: SARAATNEKLF

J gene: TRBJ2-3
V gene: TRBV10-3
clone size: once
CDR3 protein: AIRSGTTTDTQY

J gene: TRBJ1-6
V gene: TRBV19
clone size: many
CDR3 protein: ASSALGRTLYNSPLH

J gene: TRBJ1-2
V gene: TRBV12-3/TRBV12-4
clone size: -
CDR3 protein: ASSQKRDSVNYGYT

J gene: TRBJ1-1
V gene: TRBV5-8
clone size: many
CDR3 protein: ASSLGAVNTEAF

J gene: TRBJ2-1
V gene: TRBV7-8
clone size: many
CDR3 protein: ASSLASSGSYNEQF

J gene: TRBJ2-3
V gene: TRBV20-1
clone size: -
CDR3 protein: SAPSLGLADTDTQY

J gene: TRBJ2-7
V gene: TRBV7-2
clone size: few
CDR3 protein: ASSLQTSGGVYEQY

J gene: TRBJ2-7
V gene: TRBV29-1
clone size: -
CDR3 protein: SVRGTVSYEQY

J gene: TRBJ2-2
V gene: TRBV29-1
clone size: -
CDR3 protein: SRDSANTGELF